This T cell receptor beta chain was recorded in a study of shared clonotypes between healthy human individuals. Findings and limits, study-wide: Compared with clonotypes that all four donors shared, non-shared clonotypes had lower generation probabilities. Four donors had 5% to 6.5% of their naive CD4 clonotypes in common.

As concerns this clone: Its antigen is still unknown.

The germline V and J ends were trimmed by 8 bases and 5 bases, with 16 bases remaining between them. The CDR3 sequence is 13 residues long. Looked up from germline, CDR1 is MNHEY and CDR2 is SMNVEV (reference sequence). Deep was the level used in running the assay. Authors' analysis steps: ImmunoSEQ sequences covered only the junction and lacked quality scores; filtering therefore differed. TCRdb's table, derived via immunoSEQ multiplex PCR, lists solely in-frame clones and lacks some. D and trimming come from the DNA, and the V and J calls and clone size come from that table. Of about 2.1 million clones listed, approximately 94% are singletons. Naive CD8 cells lacked CD45RO, underwent positive selection for CCR7 and left out terminally differentiated effector memory CD45RA+ cells.

The specimen was naive CD8+ T cells from PBMCs. The TCR sequence derives from a man between 18 and 29 years old in good health. Some clones in this sample may be carry-over from other donors' samples. The chain couples TRBV27 to TRBJ2-7; D gene unclear. The CDR3 nucleotides are TGTGCCAGCGCCCCCAGCAGCATCGACGAGCAGTACTTC. Its protein is CASAPSSIDEQYF.